A single sample is the source of the 25 T cell receptor beta chains below, sequenced in a study of blood T cell repertoires in COVID-19. This table comes from immunoSEQ multiplex PCR, and its TCRdb copy is limited to in-frame clones, with some not included. The repertoire has hundreds of thousands of clones, 81% of them found once; the top ten carry approximately 7.9%. Sequencing was performed on peripheral blood. These receptors were taken from a woman at least 80 years old with acute or convalescent COVID-19.

This rearrangement joins TRBV5-1 to TRBJ2-2; D is uncertain. The V end was cut by 4 bases, the J end by 2 bases, with 12 bases between. Germline assignment: CDR1 SGHRS and CDR2 YFSETQ. This CDR3 has 15 residues. CDR3 DNA sequence: TGCGCCAGCAGCGGCCGGGTCTCAAACACCGGGGAGCTGTTTTTT. This encodes CASSGRVSNTGELFF.

This chain links TRBV3-1 (or the pseudogene TRBV3-2) with TRBJ1-2; 7 bases match TRBD1. V lost 4 bases and J lost 8; bases outside the gene matches: 13. The CDR3 covers 15 residues. CDR1 LGHDT and CDR2 YNNKEL come from the germline V gene (reference sequence). This CDR3 reads CASSRRSQGSGGYTF. CDR3 in DNA: TGTGCCAGCAGCCGAAGATCACAGGGGTCGGGCGGCTACACCTTC.

The chain is built from TRBV30 and TRBJ1-3, with 7 bases identical to TRBD1. CDR3 length equals 16 residues. Germline CDR1 reads GTSNPN; CDR2 reads SVGIG (reference sequence). J lost 0 bases, V lost 7 bases, and 12 bases had no gene match. The CDR3 nucleotides read TGTGCCTCGGAAGGGGGGACAGCGTACTCTGGAAACACCATATATTTT. Translating it yields CASEGGTAYSGNTIYF.

The rearrangement joins TRBV14 to TRBJ2-7; 8 nucleotides align to TRBD2. The ends lost 0 bases at V and 9 bases at J; junction bases unmatched: 4. CDR1 SGHDN and CDR2 FVKESK come from the germline V gene. The CDR3 totals 13 residues. The CDR3 spells CASSQEGSGRQYF. Written as DNA, the CDR3 is TGTGCCAGCAGCCAAGAGGGGAGCGGGAGGCAGTACTTC. Together with reference TRBV14 and TRBJ2-7, the CDR3 gives the full variable domain: EAGVTQFPSHSVIEKGQTVTLRCDPISGHDNLYWYRRVMGKEIKFLLHFVKESKQDESGMPNNRFLAERTGGTYSTLKVQPAELEDSGVYFCASSQEGSGRQYFGPGTRLTVT.

This clone was seen just once. The chain couples TRBV15 to TRBJ2-7, with TRBD2 identical over 11 bases. Trimming at V came to 1 base and at J to 3 bases, leaving 5 bases not matched to a gene. The CDR3 consists of 16 residues. Per the germline V gene, CDR1 is LNHNV and CDR2 is YYDKDF (reference sequence). CDR3 DNA: TGTGCCACCAGCAGAGCAGGACTAGCGGGCAACTACGAGCAGTACTTC. It encodes CATSRAGLAGNYEQYF.

In this sample, this clone turned up once. The chain has TRBV2 and TRBJ1-2; the match to TRBD1 covers 8 bases. Trimming cost V 4 bases and J 6 bases; bases outside gene matches: 1. Germline V gives CDR1 SNHLY, CDR2 FYNNEI. The CDR3 spans 12 residues. DNA for the CDR3: TGTGCCAGCAGTGGGACAGGGAATGGCTACACCTTC. Amino acid sequence: CASSGTGNGYTF.

The chain uses TRBV7-2 and TRBJ2-1, with 10 positions matching TRBD1. There are 15 residues in the CDR3. Germline V gives CDR1 SGHTA, CDR2 FQGNSA. V was clipped by 5 bases and J by 9 bases; unmatched bases: 10. CDR3 amino acids: CASSLTGTGEIEQFF. The CDR3 DNA is TGTGCCAGCAGCCTCACCGGGACAGGGGAAATTGAGCAGTTCTTC.

There are a few counts of this clone. The CDR3 spells CASRGTGGYSGYTF. CDR3 in DNA: TGTGCCAGCAGGGGGACAGGGGGTTACAGTGGCTACACCTTC. This sequence joins TRBV27 and TRBJ1-2; TRBD1 matches at 11 bases. V lost 6 bases and J lost 7; bases outside the gene matches: 7. There are 14 residues in the CDR3. CDR1 and CDR2 from the germline V gene are MNHEY and SMNVEV (reference sequence).

This sequence joins TRBV3-1 (or the pseudogene TRBV3-2) and TRBJ1-2; D remains unclear. The CDR3 runs 17 residues. Between the trimmed V and J ends, which lost 1 base and 0 bases, there was a span of 15 bases. The germline V gene has CDR1 LGHDT and CDR2 YNNKEL (reference sequence). The CDR3 here is CASSQGAGYPTNYGYTF. CDR3 in DNA: TGTGCCAGCAGCCAAGGGGCAGGCTATCCTACTAACTATGGCTACACCTTC.

This chain connects TRBV18 to TRBJ2-7; the D gene is possibly TRBD2 (6 bases). From germline, CDR1 is KGHSH and CDR2 LQKENI. The ends were cut back, 4 bases at V and 6 bases at J, with 13 bases in the middle. CDR3 length: 13 amino acids. The CDR3 region is CASSQGTSPEQYF. As DNA, the CDR3 is TGTGCCAGCTCACAGGGGACTTCTCCCGAGCAGTACTTC. Variable domain in full (rest from reference TRBV18 and TRBJ2-7): NAGVMQNPRHLVRRRGQEARLRCSPMKGHSHVYWYRQLPEEGLKFMVYLQKENIIDESGMPKERFSAEFPKEGPSILRIQQVVRGDSAAYFCASSQGTSPEQYFGPGTRLTVT.

This clone occurred once. This chain connects TRBV6-5 to TRBJ2-7; 7 bases match TRBD2. Germline CDR1 reads MNHEY; CDR2 reads SVGAGI. V was pared by 9 bases and J by 0 bases, with 5 bases of the junction left unmatched. The CDR3 loop spans 13 amino acids. The CDR3 nucleotides read TGTGCCAGTGGGCGGGGGAGCTCCTACGAGCAGTACTTC. Encoded protein: CASGRGSSYEQYF.

This chain links TRBV30 with TRBJ2-7; tentatively, D is TRBD2 (6 bases). The CDR3 sequence is 17 residues long. Germline lookup yields CDR1 GTSNPN and CDR2 SVGIG (reference sequence). The V end was cut by 0 bases, the J end by 0 bases, with 18 bases between. The CDR3 DNA follows: TGTGCCTGGAGTGTACCCAAGCTAGCGCCTAGCTCCTACGAGCAGTACTTC. Its protein product is CAWSVPKLAPSSYEQYF.

The chain uses TRBV3-1 (or the pseudogene TRBV3-2) and TRBJ2-1, with D unclear. V was shortened by 0 bases and J by 5 bases, with 5 bases between the two germline ends. Germline lookup yields CDR1 LGHDT and CDR2 YNNKEL (reference sequence). CDR3 size: 13 residues. In nucleotides, the CDR3 is TGTGCCAGCAGCCAAGATATAGACAATGAGCAGTTCTTC. It specifies CASSQDIDNEQFF.

This chain connects TRBV3-1 (or the pseudogene TRBV3-2) to TRBJ1-1, with no clear D. The CDR3 spans 13 residues. Germline-derived CDR1 and CDR2 are LGHDT and YNNKEL (reference sequence). Trimming stripped 2 bases from V and 0 bases from J, with 4 bases between. The CDR3, as DNA: TGTGCCAGCAGCCAATCGGTGAACACTGAAGCTTTCTTT. As protein: CASSQSVNTEAFF.

This chain joins TRBV24-1 and TRBJ1-6, with D uncertain. Trimming removed 4 bases from V and 9 bases from J, with 18 bases in between. Germline CDR1 KGHDR, CDR2 SFDVKD. The CDR3 extends over 16 amino acids. The DNA of the CDR3 is TGTGCCACCAGTGACCTTGGGCCCTCCGCGGGTTCACCCCTCCACTTT. Protein sequence: CATSDLGPSAGSPLHF.

The DNA of the CDR3 is TGCGCCAGCACCCCCAGGGGTGGAACTCACGAGCAGTACTTC. It encodes CASTPRGGTHEQYF. The chain recombines TRBV5-1 with TRBJ2-7; D might be TRBD1 (6 bases). The CDR3 length is 14 residues. CDR1 is SGHRS, CDR2 YFSETQ, per germline. The V gene lost 6 bases and the J gene lost 5 bases, with 18 bases spanning the gap.

The chain recombines TRBV15 with TRBJ2-3; the D is unclear. The CDR3 extends over 13 amino acids. The V end was cut by 2 bases, the J end by 3 bases, with 6 bases between. CDR1 is LNHNV, CDR2 YYDKDF, per germline (reference sequence). CDR3 region: CATSRPGTDTQYF. The CDR3 DNA reads TGTGCCACCAGCAGACCAGGTACAGATACGCAGTATTTT.

The chain joins TRBV3-1 (or the pseudogene TRBV3-2) to TRBJ2-1; 10 bases fit TRBD2. The CDR3 has 17 residues. V was clipped by 3 bases and J by 1 base; unmatched bases: 6. The germline V gene encodes CDR1 LGHDT and CDR2 YNNKEL (reference sequence). The chain's CDR3 is CASSHALAGGSYNEQFF. The CDR3 nucleotides read TGTGCCAGCAGCCACGCATTAGCGGGGGGTTCCTACAATGAGCAGTTCTTC.

The rearrangement uses TRBV9 and TRBJ1-4; D not resolved. The CDR3 spans 15 residues. Germline V CDR1 and CDR2: SGDLS, YYNGEE. Trimming shortened V by 0 bases and J by 6 bases, and 12 bases separated the two germline ends. Here the CDR3 reads CASSVAPSLDEKLFF. The DNA for the CDR3 is TGTGCCAGCAGCGTAGCCCCGTCGTTAGATGAAAAACTGTTTTTT.

The table lists this clone with a count of one. The chain combines TRBV9 with TRBJ2-7, with a tentative D call TRBD2 (6 bases). This CDR3 contains 15 residues. Germline CDR1 reads SGDLS; CDR2 reads YYNGEE. V was clipped by 1 base and J by 2 bases, with 13 bases between them. The CDR3, as DNA: TGTGCCAGCAGCGTATCTTTAGCGGCGACCTACGAGCAGTACTTC. As protein: CASSVSLAATYEQYF. Variable domain in full (rest from reference TRBV9 and TRBJ2-7): DSGVTQTPKHLITATGQRVTLRCSPRSGDLSVYWYQQSLDQGLQFLIQYYNGEERAKGNILERFSAQQFPDLHSELNLSSLELGDSALYFCASSVSLAATYEQYFGPGTRLTVT.

On this clone itself: A read error may be the cause here, since a much bigger clone is one base away. The genes are TRBV7-8 and TRBJ1-1; weak D call: TRBD1 (5 bases). V lost 4 bases and J 0 bases, leaving 6 bases between the germline ends. CDR3 length: 13 amino acids. Germline CDR1 SGHVS, CDR2 FQNEAQ. CDR3 sequence: CASSSTVNTEAFF. CDR3 bases: TGTGCCAGCAGCTCGACAGTGAACACTGAAGCTTTCTTT.

The CDR3, as DNA: TGTGCCAGCGGACTAGCGGTTAATGAGCAGTTCTTC. Amino acid sequence: CASGLAVNEQFF. The rearrangement links TRBV6-5 to TRBJ2-1; TRBD2 matches at 10 bases. From germline, CDR1 is MNHEY and CDR2 SVGAGI. V was pared by 8 bases and J by 7 bases, with 2 bases of the junction left unmatched. This CDR3 spans 12 amino acids.

The rearrangement joins TRBV10-3 to TRBJ2-7; a weak D match, TRBD1 (6 bases). The CDR3 consists of 13 residues. V dropped 4 bases and J dropped 4 bases, with 11 bases sitting between them. CDR1 and CDR2 (germline): ENHRY, SYGVKD. CDR3 in DNA: TGTGCCATCAGTGCAGGGGCAGATTACGAGCAGTACTTC. It specifies CAISAGADYEQYF.

The V call is TRBV27, the J call TRBJ2-2; 7 nucleotides align to TRBD1. CDR3 length equals 17 residues. Germline V gene data show CDR1 as MNHEY and CDR2 as SMNVEV (reference sequence). With 6 bases clipped from V and 2 bases from J, the junction kept 12 bases outside the gene matches. The CDR3: CASRHMTGYYNTGELFF. The CDR3 nucleotides read TGTGCCAGCAGGCATATGACAGGGTATTATAACACCGGGGAGCTGTTTTTT.

This clone appeared once. V gene TRBV5-1 combines with J gene TRBJ2-2; 9 bases match TRBD1. The CDR3 loop spans 18 amino acids. The V gene end was trimmed by 0 bases and the J gene end by 5 bases; junction bases not matched to a gene: 11. Germline CDR1 is SGHRS and CDR2 is YFSETQ. This CDR3 is CASSLVAPGQGGTGELFF. In nucleotides, the CDR3 is TGCGCCAGCAGCTTGGTAGCCCCGGGACAGGGCGGTACCGGGGAGCTGTTTTTT.